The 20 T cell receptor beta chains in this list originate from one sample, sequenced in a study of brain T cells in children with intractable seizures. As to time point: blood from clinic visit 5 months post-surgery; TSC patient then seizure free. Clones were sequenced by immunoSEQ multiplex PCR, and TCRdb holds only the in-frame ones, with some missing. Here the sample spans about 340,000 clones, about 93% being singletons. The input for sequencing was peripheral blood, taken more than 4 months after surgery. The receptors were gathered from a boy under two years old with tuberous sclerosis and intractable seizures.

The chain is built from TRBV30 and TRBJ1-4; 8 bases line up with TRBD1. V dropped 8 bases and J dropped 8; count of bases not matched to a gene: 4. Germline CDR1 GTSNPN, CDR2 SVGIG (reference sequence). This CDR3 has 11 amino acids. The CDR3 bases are TGTGCCCCAGGGGGCAGAGAAAAACTGTTTTTT. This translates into CAPGGREKLFF.

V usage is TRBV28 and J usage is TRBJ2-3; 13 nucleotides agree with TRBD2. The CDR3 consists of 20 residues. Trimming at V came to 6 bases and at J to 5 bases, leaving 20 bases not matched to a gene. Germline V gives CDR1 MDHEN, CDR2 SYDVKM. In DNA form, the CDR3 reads TGTGCCAGCAGCGATTTAGAAGAAGGGTTCTGGACTAGCGGGGGAGATACGCAGTATTTT. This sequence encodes CASSDLEEGFWTSGGDTQYF.

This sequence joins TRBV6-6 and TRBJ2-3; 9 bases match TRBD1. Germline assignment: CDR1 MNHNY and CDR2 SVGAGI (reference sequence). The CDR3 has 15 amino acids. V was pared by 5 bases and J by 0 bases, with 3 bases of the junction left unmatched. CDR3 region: CASSTGTGSTDTQYF. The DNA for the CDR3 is TGTGCCAGCAGTACCGGGACAGGGAGCACAGATACGCAGTATTTT.

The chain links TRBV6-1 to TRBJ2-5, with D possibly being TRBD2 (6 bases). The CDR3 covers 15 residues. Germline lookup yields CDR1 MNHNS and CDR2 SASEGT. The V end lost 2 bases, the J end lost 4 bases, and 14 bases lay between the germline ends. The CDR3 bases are TGTGCCAGCAGTGAATGGGGGGATGATTCAGAGACCCAGTACTTC. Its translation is CASSEWGDDSETQYF.

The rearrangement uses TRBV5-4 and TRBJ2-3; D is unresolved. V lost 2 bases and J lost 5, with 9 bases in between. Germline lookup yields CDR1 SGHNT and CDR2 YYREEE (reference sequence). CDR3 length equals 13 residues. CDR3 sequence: CASSFGAKDTQYF. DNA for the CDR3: TGTGCCAGCAGCTTTGGTGCGAAAGATACGCAGTATTTT.

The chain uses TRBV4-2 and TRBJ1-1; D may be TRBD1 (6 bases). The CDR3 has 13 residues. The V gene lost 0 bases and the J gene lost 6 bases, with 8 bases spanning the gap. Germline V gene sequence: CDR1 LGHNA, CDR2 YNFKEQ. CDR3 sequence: CASSQEGGPEAFF. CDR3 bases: TGTGCCAGCAGCCAAGAGGGGGGCCCTGAAGCTTTCTTT.

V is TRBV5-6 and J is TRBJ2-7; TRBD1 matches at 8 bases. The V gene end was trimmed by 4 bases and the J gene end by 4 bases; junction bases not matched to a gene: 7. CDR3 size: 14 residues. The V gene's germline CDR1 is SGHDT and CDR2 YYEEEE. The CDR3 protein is CASSPGTGAYEQYF. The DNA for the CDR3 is TGTGCCAGCAGCCCCGGGACAGGAGCATACGAGCAGTACTTC. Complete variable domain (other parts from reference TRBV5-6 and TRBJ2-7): DAGVTQSPTHLIKTRGQQVTLRCSPKSGHDTVSWYQQALGQGPQFIFQYYEEEERQRGNFPDRFSGHQFPNYSSELNVNALLLGDSALYLCASSPGTGAYEQYFGPGTRLTVT.

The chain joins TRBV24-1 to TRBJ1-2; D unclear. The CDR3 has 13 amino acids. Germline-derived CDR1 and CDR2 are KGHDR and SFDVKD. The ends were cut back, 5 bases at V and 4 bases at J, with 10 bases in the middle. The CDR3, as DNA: TGTGCCACCAGTGTCGGAGCCTTCTATGGCTACACCTTC. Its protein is CATSVGAFYGYTF.

CDR3 loop: CASSLFPIYEQYF. The CDR3 DNA reads TGTGCCAGCAGTTTATTCCCCATATACGAGCAGTACTTC. This sequence joins TRBV12-3 or TRBV12-4 and TRBJ2-7, with D unresolved. This CDR3 region has 13 residues. The V end was cut by 2 bases, the J end by 4 bases, with 9 bases between.

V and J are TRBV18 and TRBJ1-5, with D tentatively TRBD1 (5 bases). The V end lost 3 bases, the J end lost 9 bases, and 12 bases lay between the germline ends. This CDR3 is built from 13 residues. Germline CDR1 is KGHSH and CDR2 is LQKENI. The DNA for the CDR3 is TGTGCCAGCTCACCGGGGGGAGATCGGCCCCAGCATTTT. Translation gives CASSPGGDRPQHF.

Written as DNA, the CDR3 is TGTGCCATCAAGAAAGGGACTAGCGGGAGTCCCGGGTACAATGAGCAGTTCTTC. Its protein product is CAIKKGTSGSPGYNEQFF. The genes are TRBV10-3 and TRBJ2-1; the match to TRBD2 covers 14 bases. The germline gives CDR1 ENHRY, CDR2 SYGVKD. Losses at the gene ends were 7 bases for V and 4 bases for J; bases not matched to a gene: 12. The CDR3 covers 18 residues.

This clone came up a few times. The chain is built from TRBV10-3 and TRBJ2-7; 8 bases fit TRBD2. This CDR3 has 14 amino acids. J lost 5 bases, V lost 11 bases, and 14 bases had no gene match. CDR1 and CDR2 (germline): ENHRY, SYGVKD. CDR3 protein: CAVRMAGGLDEQYF. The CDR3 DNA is TGTGCCGTCCGAATGGCGGGGGGTCTTGACGAGCAGTACTTC.

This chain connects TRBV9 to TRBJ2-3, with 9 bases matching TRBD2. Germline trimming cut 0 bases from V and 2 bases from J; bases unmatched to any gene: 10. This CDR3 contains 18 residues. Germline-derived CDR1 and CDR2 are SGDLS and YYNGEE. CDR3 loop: CASSVAAGGALDTDTQYF. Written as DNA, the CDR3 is TGTGCCAGCAGCGTAGCGGCGGGGGGGGCGTTAGACACAGATACGCAGTATTTT.

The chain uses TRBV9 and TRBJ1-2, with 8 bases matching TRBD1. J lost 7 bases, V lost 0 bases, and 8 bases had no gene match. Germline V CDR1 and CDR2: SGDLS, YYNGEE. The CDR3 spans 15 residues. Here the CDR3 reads CASSVADREASGYTF. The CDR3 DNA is TGTGCCAGCAGCGTAGCGGACAGGGAGGCGTCTGGCTACACCTTC.

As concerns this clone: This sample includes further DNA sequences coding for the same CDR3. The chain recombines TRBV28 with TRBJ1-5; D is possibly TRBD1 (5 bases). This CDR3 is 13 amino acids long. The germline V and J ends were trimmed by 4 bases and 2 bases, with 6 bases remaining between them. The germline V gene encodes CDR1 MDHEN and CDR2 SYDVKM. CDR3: CASSSRGNQPQHF. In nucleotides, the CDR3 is TGTGCCAGCAGTTCCAGGGGCAATCAGCCCCAGCATTTT.

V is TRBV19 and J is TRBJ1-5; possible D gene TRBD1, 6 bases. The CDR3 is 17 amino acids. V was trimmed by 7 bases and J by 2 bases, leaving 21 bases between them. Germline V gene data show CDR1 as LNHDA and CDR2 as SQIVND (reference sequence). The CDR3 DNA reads TGTGCCAGTAACGTTGATGCAGGGGCGGTGCGCAATCAGCCCCAGCATTTT. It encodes CASNVDAGAVRNQPQHF.

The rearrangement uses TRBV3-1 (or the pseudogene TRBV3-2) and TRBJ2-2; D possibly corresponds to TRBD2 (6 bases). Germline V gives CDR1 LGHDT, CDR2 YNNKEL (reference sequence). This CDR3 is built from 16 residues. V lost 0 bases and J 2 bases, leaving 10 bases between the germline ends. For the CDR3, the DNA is TGTGCCAGCAGCCAAGAGAACGGACTAAACACCGGGGAGCTGTTTTTT. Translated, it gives CASSQENGLNTGELFF.

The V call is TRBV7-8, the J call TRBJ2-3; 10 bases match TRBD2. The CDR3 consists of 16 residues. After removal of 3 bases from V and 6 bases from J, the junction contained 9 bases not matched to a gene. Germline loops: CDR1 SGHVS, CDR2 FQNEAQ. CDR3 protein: CASSFEYLAGDDTQYF. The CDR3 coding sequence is TGTGCCAGCAGCTTCGAATATCTAGCGGGAGACGATACGCAGTATTTT.

CDR3 bases: TGTGCCGCGTGGCGGGAGGGCCTTGAAGAGCAGTTCTTC. Protein: CAAWREGLEEQFF. The chain couples TRBV24-1 to TRBJ2-1; 9 bases fit TRBD2. V was clipped by 12 bases and J by 10 bases; unmatched bases: 12. The CDR3 sequence is 13 residues long. Germline CDR1 KGHDR, CDR2 SFDVKD.

The CDR3 protein is CASSPLGDGSYNEQFF. The DNA for the CDR3 is TGTGCCAGCAGCCCGTTAGGGGACGGCTCCTACAATGAGCAGTTCTTC. The chain recombines TRBV9 with TRBJ2-1; tentatively, D is TRBD1 or TRBD2 (5 bases each). V lost 4 bases, J lost 0 bases, and 14 bases lay in between. Germline-derived CDR1 and CDR2 are SGDLS and YYNGEE. This CDR3 comprises 16 residues.